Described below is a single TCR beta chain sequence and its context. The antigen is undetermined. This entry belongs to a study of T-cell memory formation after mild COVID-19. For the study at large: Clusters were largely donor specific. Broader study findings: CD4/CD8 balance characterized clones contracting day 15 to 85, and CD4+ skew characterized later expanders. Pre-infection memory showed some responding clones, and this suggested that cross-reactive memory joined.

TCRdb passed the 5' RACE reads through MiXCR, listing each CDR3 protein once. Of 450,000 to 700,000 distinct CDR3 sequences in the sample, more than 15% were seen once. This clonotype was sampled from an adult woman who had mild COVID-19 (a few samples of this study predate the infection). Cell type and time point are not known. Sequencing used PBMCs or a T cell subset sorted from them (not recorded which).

CDR3 region: CATKLAGGTDTQYF. In DNA form, the CDR3 reads TGTGCCACCAAGCTAGCGGGAGGTACAGATACGCAGTATTTT. The chain couples TRBV6-5 to TRBJ2-3; 11 nucleotides agree with TRBD2. In germline, CDR1 is MNHEY, CDR2 SVGAGI. This CDR3 comprises 14 residues. Trimming at V came to 10 bases and at J to 3 bases, leaving 6 bases not matched to a gene.